This T cell receptor beta chain emerged from a study of blood T cell repertoires in COVID-19. Study context: There were acute and convalescent COVID-19 samples, and they came from the United States, Italy and Spain. The analysed material was cDNA or gDNA that came from T cells, B-cell-depleted T cells, or PBMCs.

Cohort 3 donors were reported recovered after two negative PCRs, clearance, or symptom resolution. This CDR3 contains 17 residues. The germline CDR1 and CDR2 sequences are ENHRY and SYGVKD. The junction had 11 bases not matched to a gene; V was cut back by 0 bases and J by 7 bases. Per the original methods: Researchers report that nucleated cell counts were estimated from reference gene primer amplification. The protocol was immunoSEQ multiplex PCR, while the TCRdb copy is restricted to in-frame clones and leaves out a portion. The V and J calls and clone size were taken over from that table, and D and trimming were inferred from the DNA. The data contain hundreds of thousands of clones, more than 80% of them singletons.

The chain recombines TRBV10-3 with TRBJ2-1, with TRBD1 matching over 8 bases. This receptor was taken from a man under 40 who had recovered from COVID-19. Material for sequencing was PBMCs or T cells enriched from blood (not recorded which). The CDR3 here is CAISESLTRTGRNEQFF. The CDR3 DNA sequence: TGTGCCATCAGTGAGTCCTTGACCCGGACAGGGAGGAATGAGCAGTTCTTC.